This TCR beta chain was sequenced during a study of cytomegalovirus exposure and HLA in healthy donors. 60 Vbeta and 13 Jbeta primers were used in PCR. Original handling: An analysis that came later counted roughly 87 million unique TCR beta chains, approximately 12 million shared. Using immunoSEQ multiplex PCR, the repertoire was profiled, and TCRdb retains in-frame clones only, with some absent. For V, J and clone size, that table is used; D and trimming come from the DNA. Of around 90,000 clones detected, 82% appear once; the ten largest clones hold around 3.8%. A remark on this clone: Its antigen is unknown.

Study results and caveats: Later analysis indicated greater clonal expansion among HLA-associated TCR beta chains than among equally common other chains.

CDR1 is MGHDK and CDR2 is SYGVNS in the germline V gene. The CDR3 has 15 amino acids. V lost 8 bases and J lost 5, with 21 bases in between. This TCR came from a man between 50 and 59 years old in good health and CMV-seronegative. The sample comprised PBMCs. V is TRBV25-1 and J is TRBJ1-1; maybe TRBD1 (5 bases). CDR3 coding DNA: TGTGCCAGCCGCGGTGGTGTAGGGCGGGGGACTGAAGCTTTCTTT. Its translation: CASRGGVGRGTEAFF.